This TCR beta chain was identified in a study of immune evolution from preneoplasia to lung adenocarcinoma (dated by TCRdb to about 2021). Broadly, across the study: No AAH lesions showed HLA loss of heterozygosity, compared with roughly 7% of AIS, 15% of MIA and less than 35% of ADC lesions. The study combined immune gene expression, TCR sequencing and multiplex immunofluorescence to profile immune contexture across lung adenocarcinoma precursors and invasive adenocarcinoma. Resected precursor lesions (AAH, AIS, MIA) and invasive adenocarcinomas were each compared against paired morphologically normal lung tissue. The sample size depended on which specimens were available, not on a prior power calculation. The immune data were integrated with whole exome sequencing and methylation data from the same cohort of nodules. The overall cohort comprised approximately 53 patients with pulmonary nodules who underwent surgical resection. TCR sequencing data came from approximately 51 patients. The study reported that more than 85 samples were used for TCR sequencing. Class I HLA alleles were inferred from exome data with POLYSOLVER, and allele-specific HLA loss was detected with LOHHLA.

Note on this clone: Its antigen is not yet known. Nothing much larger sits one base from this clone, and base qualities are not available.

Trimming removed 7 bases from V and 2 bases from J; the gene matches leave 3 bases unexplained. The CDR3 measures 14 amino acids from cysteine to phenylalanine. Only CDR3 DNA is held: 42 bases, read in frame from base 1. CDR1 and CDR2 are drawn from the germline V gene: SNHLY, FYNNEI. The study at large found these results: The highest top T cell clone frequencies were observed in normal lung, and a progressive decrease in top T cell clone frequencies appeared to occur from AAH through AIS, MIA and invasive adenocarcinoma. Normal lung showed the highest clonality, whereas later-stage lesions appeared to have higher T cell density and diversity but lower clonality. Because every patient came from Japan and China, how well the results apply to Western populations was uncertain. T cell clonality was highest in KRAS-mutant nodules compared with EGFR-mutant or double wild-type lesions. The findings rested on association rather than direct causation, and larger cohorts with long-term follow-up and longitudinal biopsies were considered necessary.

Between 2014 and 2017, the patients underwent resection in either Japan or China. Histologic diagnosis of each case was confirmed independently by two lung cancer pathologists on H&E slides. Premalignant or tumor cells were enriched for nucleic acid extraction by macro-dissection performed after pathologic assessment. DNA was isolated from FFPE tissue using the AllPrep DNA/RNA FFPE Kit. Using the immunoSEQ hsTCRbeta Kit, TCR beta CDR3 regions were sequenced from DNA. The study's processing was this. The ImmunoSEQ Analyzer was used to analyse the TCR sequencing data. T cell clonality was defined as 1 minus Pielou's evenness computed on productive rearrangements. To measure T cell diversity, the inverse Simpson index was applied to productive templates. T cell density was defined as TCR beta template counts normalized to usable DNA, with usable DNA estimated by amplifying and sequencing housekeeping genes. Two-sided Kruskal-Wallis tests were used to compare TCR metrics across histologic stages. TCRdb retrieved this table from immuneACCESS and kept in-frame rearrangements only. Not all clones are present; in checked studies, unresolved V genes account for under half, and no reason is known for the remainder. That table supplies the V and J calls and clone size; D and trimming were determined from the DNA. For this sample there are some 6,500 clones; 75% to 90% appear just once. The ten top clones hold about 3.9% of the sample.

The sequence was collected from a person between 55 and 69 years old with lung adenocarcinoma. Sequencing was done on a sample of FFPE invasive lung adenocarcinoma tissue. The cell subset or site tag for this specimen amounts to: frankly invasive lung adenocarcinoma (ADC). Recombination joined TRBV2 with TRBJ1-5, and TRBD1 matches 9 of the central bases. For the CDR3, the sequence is CASKRTGGNQPQHF. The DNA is TGTGCCAGCAAGAGGACAGGGGGCAATCAGCCCCAGCATTTT. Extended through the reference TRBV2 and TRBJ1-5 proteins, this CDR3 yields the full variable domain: EPEVTQTPSHQVTQMGQEVILRCVPISNHLYFYWYRQILGQKVEFLVSFYNNEISEKSEIFDDQFSVERPDGSNFTLKIRSTKLEDSAMYFCASKRTGGNQPQHFGDGTRLSIL.